This T cell receptor (beta chain) is drawn from a study of OX40 agonist ivuxolimab in advanced cancers. About the study: An anti-OX40 (CD134) antibody with agonistic activity, ivuxolimab, was administered to patients. Partial responses were recorded for three patients, including one with hepatocellular carcinoma and two with cutaneous melanoma. Regarding the study as a whole: At 0.1-3.0 mg/kg, partial responders had clonal expansion among the lowest observed.

Regarding this clone: The target antigen is unknown.

Patients who had autoimmune disease history or got systemic immunosuppression were left out. V lost 3 bases and J lost 6, with 12 bases in between. Germline V lookup: CDR1 SGHAT, CDR2 FQNNGV. CDR3 length: 13 residues. Measured with immunoSEQ multiplex PCR; TCRdb has only the in-frame clones, and not every one. This sample has around 99,000 clones, with 90% found just once. The specimen was CD4+ or CD8+ T cells sorted from blood, collected in a trial of the OX40 agonist ivuxolimab. This receptor was identified in an adult with an advanced solid tumor such as melanoma, head and neck, liver or kidney cancer. The chain couples TRBV11-2 to TRBJ2-7, with D unresolved. In nucleotides, the CDR3 is TGTGCCAGCAGCTTGGATAGACTGGTCGAGCAGTACTTC. This encodes CASSLDRLVEQYF.